What follows are 20 T cell receptor beta chains derived from one specimen sequenced in a study of beta chain features in type 1 diabetes. The study reverse transcribed the entire isolated RNA, so it sequenced expressed TCRB transcripts. The assay was immunoSEQ multiplex PCR, and TCRdb's table has in-frame clones only and misses some. The sample lists about 340,000 clones, around an eighth occurring once. Study observations and caveats: TCRB CDR3s from Type 1 diabetes patients were moderately but significantly shorter in all four CD4+ subsets.

What these receptors recognize is not known. Sequences were obtained from naive CD4+ T cells from blood. These receptors were collected from a woman aged 18-30 years with type 1 diabetes.

This chain connects TRBV30 to TRBJ2-1; TRBD2 matches at 7 bases. The CDR3 covers 14 residues. The V segment lost 5 bases and the J segment 13 bases; nucleotides outside the gene matches: 17. The germline V gene has CDR1 GTSNPN and CDR2 SVGIG (reference sequence). In nucleotides, the CDR3 is TGTGCCTGGCTCGGGGTGGGAGGGCCTTTCCTTCAGTTCTTC. Its protein is CAWLGVGGPFLQFF.

This clone has only a few counts. The J gene is TRBJ2-2, the V gene TRBV19, with D possibly matching TRBD2 (5 bases). Trimming stripped 8 bases from V and 3 bases from J, with 10 bases between. Germline CDR1 LNHDA, CDR2 SQIVND (reference sequence). This CDR3 has 13 amino acids. The CDR3, as DNA: TGTGCCAGTCAGCGGCGGGACACCGGGGAGCTGTTTTTT. It specifies CASQRRDTGELFF.

CDR3 residues: CASSLGQGGNEQFF. Written as DNA, the CDR3 is TGCGCCAGCAGCTTGGGACAGGGGGGGAATGAGCAGTTCTTC. The V call is TRBV5-1, the J call TRBJ2-1; 9 bases match TRBD1. The CDR3 sequence is 14 residues long. Trimming at V came to 0 bases and at J to 7 bases, leaving 2 bases not matched to a gene. Germline CDR1 reads SGHRS; CDR2 reads YFSETQ. The full variable domain, with the rest looked up from reference TRBV5-1 and TRBJ2-1, is KAGVTQTPRYLIKTRGQQVTLSCSPISGHRSVSWYQQTPGQGLQFLFEYFSETQRNKGNFPGRFSGRQFSNSRSEMNVSTLELGDSALYLCASSLGQGGNEQFFGPGTRLTVL.

The chain is built from TRBV18 and TRBJ2-1, with 7 bases lining up with TRBD2. This CDR3 has 13 amino acids. In germline, CDR1 is KGHSH, CDR2 LQKENI. The ends lost 4 bases at V and 3 bases at J; junction bases unmatched: 0. DNA for the CDR3: TGTGCCAGCTCACTAGCGGGCTACAATGAGCAGTTCTTC. Translating it yields CASSLAGYNEQFF. The complete variable domain, with remaining parts taken from reference TRBV18 and TRBJ2-1, reads NAGVMQNPRHLVRRRGQEARLRCSPMKGHSHVYWYRQLPEEGLKFMVYLQKENIIDESGMPKERFSAEFPKEGPSILRIQQVVRGDSAAYFCASSLAGYNEQFFGPGTRLTVL.

This clone has just a few counts. The chain joins TRBV10-2 to TRBJ2-7, with no clear D. Germline V gives CDR1 WSHSY, CDR2 SAAADI. The CDR3 loop spans 14 amino acids. Trimming cost V 0 bases and J 0 bases, with 6 bases left between them. CDR3 coding DNA: TGCGCCAGCAGTGAGTCCCGTCTCTCCTACGAGCAGTACTTC. Its protein product is CASSESRLSYEQYF.

This chain joins TRBV28 and TRBJ2-7; TRBD2 matches 8 bases. With V trimmed by 8 bases and J by 2 bases, 11 bases remained unmatched. The CDR3 is 15 amino acids. Per the germline V gene, CDR1 is MDHEN and CDR2 is SYDVKM. The CDR3 loop is CASPPSGSKPYEQYF. The CDR3 bases are TGTGCCAGCCCCCCCAGCGGGAGCAAACCCTACGAGCAGTACTTC.

This clone came up a few times. V and J are TRBV7-9 and TRBJ1-3, with TRBD1 matching 7 bases. CDR1 SEHNR and CDR2 FQNEAQ come from the germline V gene (reference sequence). The CDR3 extends over 14 amino acids. The V and J ends lost 5 bases and 4 bases, in that order; junction bases with no gene match: 5. The CDR3 nucleotides are TGTGCCAGCAGCCTCGGGACAGAAGGAAACACCATATATTTT. Its translation: CASSLGTEGNTIYF.

This clone has a handful of counts. The CDR3 region is CAQRGAASTDTQYF. The CDR3 bases are TGTGCCCAGCGCGGGGCGGCTAGCACAGATACGCAGTATTTT. The chain carries TRBV2 and TRBJ2-3; weak D call: TRBD2 (6 bases). The CDR3 extends over 14 amino acids. Germline V CDR1 and CDR2: SNHLY, FYNNEI. V lost 11 bases and J 0 bases, leaving 15 bases between the germline ends.

V and J are TRBV30 and TRBJ2-3, with 7 bases fitting TRBD1. CDR1 is GTSNPN and CDR2 is SVGIG in the germline V gene (reference sequence). The CDR3 is 14 residues long. Losses at the gene ends were 0 bases for V and 2 bases for J; bases not matched to a gene: 2. CDR3 nucleotides: TGTGCCTGGAGTGTTAGGGGGCTCACAGATACGCAGTATTTT. Translation: CAWSVRGLTDTQYF.

This clone was observed a handful of times. The V and J genes are TRBV7-2 and TRBJ2-7; tentatively, D is TRBD2 (6 bases). The CDR3 extends over 14 amino acids. Germline CDR1 reads SGHTA; CDR2 reads FQGNSA. V was clipped by 6 bases and J by 3 bases, with 15 bases between them. In DNA form, the CDR3 reads TGTGCCAGCAGTCGAAGGGGCGGGATCTACGAGCAGTACTTC. This encodes CASSRRGGIYEQYF.

The chain links TRBV2 to TRBJ1-1; D remains ambiguous. This CDR3 region has 11 residues. Germline V lookup: CDR1 SNHLY, CDR2 FYNNEI. V was cut by 1 base and J by 7 bases, with 4 bases left in between. The DNA for the CDR3 is TGTGCCAGCAGTGAAGTCGTTGAAGCTTTCTTT. Its protein is CASSEVVEAFF.

CDR3: CASSSRTSGSYEQYF. The CDR3 nucleotides read TGTGCCAGCAGCTCCCGGACTAGCGGGAGCTACGAGCAGTACTTC. This chain links TRBV11-2 with TRBJ2-7; 13 nucleotides align to TRBD2. Germline CDR1 and CDR2: SGHAT and FQNNGV. Trimming cost V 4 bases and J 3 bases; bases outside gene matches: 3. CDR3 length equals 15 residues.

A few counts support this clone. The V and J genes are TRBV28 and TRBJ1-1; TRBD1 aligns across 7 bases. Losses at the gene ends were 6 bases for V and 7 bases for J; bases not matched to a gene: 5. The germline V gene encodes CDR1 MDHEN and CDR2 SYDVKM. The CDR3 has 12 residues. The CDR3, as DNA: TGTGCCAGCAGGACCGGGACAGTTGAAGCTTTCTTT. Residues: CASRTGTVEAFF.

The chain combines TRBV7-3 with TRBJ2-3; no clear D gene. V dropped 5 bases and J dropped 2 bases, with 14 bases sitting between them. Germline V gene data show CDR1 as SGHTA and CDR2 as FQGTGA. CDR3 length: 15 residues. The CDR3 region is CASSPGGLYTDTQYF. The CDR3 DNA is TGTGCCAGCAGCCCTGGCGGCCTTTACACAGATACGCAGTATTTT.

This clone was seen only a few times. V is TRBV7-2 and J is TRBJ2-3; 11 bases are a match to TRBD2. There are 15 residues in the CDR3. Germline CDR1 and CDR2: SGHTA and FQGNSA. With V trimmed by 5 bases and J by 7 bases, 8 bases remained unmatched. The CDR3 is CASSELAGVWNTQYF. The CDR3 nucleotides read TGTGCCAGCAGCGAACTAGCGGGAGTATGGAATACGCAGTATTTT.

This chain links TRBV19 with TRBJ2-7; 9 bases match TRBD1. Unmatched junction bases numbered 7, after V lost 3 bases and J lost 4 bases. The CDR3 sequence is 15 residues long. CDR1 is LNHDA and CDR2 is SQIVND in the germline V gene (reference sequence). In nucleotides, the CDR3 is TGTGCCAGTAGTATCTTGGGACAGGGACTTTACGAGCAGTACTTC. Protein product: CASSILGQGLYEQYF. Based on the CDR3 plus reference TRBV19 and TRBJ2-7, the full variable domain is DGGITQSPKYLFRKEGQNVTLSCEQNLNHDAMYWYRQDPGQGLRLIYYSQIVNDFQKGDIAEGYSVSREKKESFPLTVTSAQKNPTAFYLCASSILGQGLYEQYFGPGTRLTVT.

This chain links TRBV5-1 with TRBJ1-1, with 7 bases that match TRBD1. Germline CDR1 is SGHRS and CDR2 is YFSETQ. CDR3 length equals 15 residues. Losses at the gene ends were 4 bases for V and 4 bases for J; bases not matched to a gene: 10. In DNA, the CDR3 is TGCGCCAGCAGCCCGGTGACAGGGCCTGCCACTGAAGCTTTCTTT. The encoded protein is CASSPVTGPATEAFF.

This clone has just a few counts. The chain's CDR3 is CASSLAGTAEGYTF. DNA for the CDR3: TGTGCCAGCAGCTTGGCCGGGACAGCTGAGGGCTACACCTTC. This chain joins TRBV5-4 and TRBJ1-2; 7 bases map to TRBD1. CDR1 and CDR2 (germline): SGHNT, YYREEE (reference sequence). The length of the CDR3 is 14 residues. With V trimmed by 0 bases and J by 8 bases, 7 bases remained unmatched.

The rearrangement links TRBV11-2 to TRBJ1-1, with D possibly matching TRBD1 (5 bases). The germline CDR1 and CDR2 sequences are SGHAT and FQNNGV. This CDR3 is built from 13 residues. V shed 5 bases and J shed 2 bases, with 9 bases lying between them. DNA of the CDR3: TGTGCCAGCAGCGCCGACAGAAACACTGAAGCTTTCTTT. It is translated as CASSADRNTEAFF.

The chain links TRBV5-1 to TRBJ2-1; TRBD2 aligns across 13 bases. Germline CDR1 reads SGHRS; CDR2 reads YFSETQ. The V segment lost 0 bases and the J segment 3 bases; nucleotides outside the gene matches: 9. The CDR3 is made up of 19 amino acids. The CDR3 sequence is CASSLAGTSGATDYNEQFF. For the CDR3, the DNA is TGCGCCAGCAGCTTGGCCGGGACTAGCGGGGCTACCGACTACAATGAGCAGTTCTTC.